Below, one TCR beta chain is given with its context. One end of the junction does not line up with germline, which may come from a read error. The sample belongs to a study of regulatory T cells in long-lasting Graves disease. Study overall: To qualify as persistent, Graves' disease required over 5 years of antithyroid drugs with positive TSH receptor antibodies.

Time point in this sample: persistent/refractory GD, antithyroid drugs over 5 years with positive TRAb. RNA from PBMCs was the source of the TCR library. The CDR3 has 15 residues. Looked up from germline, CDR1 is SGHAT and CDR2 is FQNNGV. Both iRepertoire HTBI primers and Arm-PCR of CDR3 regions were used to build the TCR beta libraries. TCRdb re-analysed the multiplex PCR reads in MiXCR, keeping a single row per CDR3 protein. The sample has hundreds of thousands of distinct CDR3 sequences, more than 20% seen once; the top ten hold 6.5% to 10%. The chain carries TRBV11-2 and TRBJ2-2; D is ambiguous. The sequences come from peripheral blood mononuclear cells (PBMCs), collected when the disease was refractory, from a patient treated with antithyroid drugs. The TCR was taken from a female donor with Graves disease. CDR3 amino acids: CASSVDPRFTGELFF. CDR3 nucleotide sequence: TGTGCCAGCAGCGTAGACCCAAGGTTCACCGGGGAGCTGTTTTTT. Complete variable domain (other parts from reference TRBV11-2 and TRBJ2-2): EAGVAQSPRYKIIEKRQSVAFWCNPISGHATLYWYQQILGQGPKLLIQFQNNGVVDDSQLPKDRFSAERLKGVDSTLKIQPAKLEDSAVYLCASSVDPRFTGELFFGEGSRLTVL.